Below, 31 T cell receptor beta chains from the same sample are listed, as sequenced in a study of shared clonotypes between healthy human individuals. Sequenced by immunoSEQ multiplex PCR; TCRdb stores in-frame clones only, minus some. The sample holds about 550,000 clones; nearly 97% are singletons and the top ten take 0.095% to 0.12%. Terminally differentiated effector memory CD45RA+ cells were excluded by CCR7 positive selection of CD45RO-negative cells. Sequencing was done on a sample of naive CD8+ T cells sorted from blood. The receptors here all came from a woman aged 25-40 years in good health.

The J gene is TRBJ1-5, the V gene TRBV6-4; no clear D. This CDR3 is built from 11 residues. V was clipped by 3 bases and J by 5 bases, with 2 bases between them. Germline CDR1 and CDR2: MRHNA and SNTAGT. The CDR3 spells CASSEDQPQHF. The CDR3 bases are TGTGCCAGCAGTGAGGATCAGCCCCAGCATTTT.

The J gene is TRBJ2-1, the V gene TRBV2; the match to TRBD2 covers 7 bases. After removal of 4 bases from V and 7 bases from J, the junction contained 10 bases not matched to a gene. The CDR3 has 15 amino acids. From germline, CDR1 is SNHLY and CDR2 FYNNEI. The CDR3 loop is CASSATITGGNEQFF. The CDR3, as DNA: TGTGCCAGCAGTGCGACTATAACGGGAGGTAATGAGCAGTTCTTC. Drawing the rest from reference TRBV2 and TRBJ2-1, the complete variable domain is EPEVTQTPSHQVTQMGQEVILRCVPISNHLYFYWYRQILGQKVEFLVSFYNNEISEKSEIFDDQFSVERPDGSNFTLKIRSTKLEDSAMYFCASSATITGGNEQFFGPGTRLTVL.

The V call is TRBV14, the J call TRBJ2-1; D is uncertain. The germline V gene has CDR1 SGHDN and CDR2 FVKESK. CDR3 length: 13 residues. V gave up 0 bases and J gave up 9 bases, with 9 bases separating them. The CDR3 region is CASSQESRTEQFF. Here the CDR3 DNA reads TGTGCCAGCAGCCAAGAGTCCCGAACTGAGCAGTTCTTC.

The chain uses TRBV28 and TRBJ1-5; no clear D gene. Trimming removed 6 bases from V and 0 bases from J, with 15 bases in between. The CDR3 consists of 16 residues. The germline V gene encodes CDR1 MDHEN and CDR2 SYDVKM. The CDR3 nucleotides are TGTGCCAGCAGCCACCTGGACGGTTATAGCAATCAGCCCCAGCATTTT. Its protein is CASSHLDGYSNQPQHF.

This sequence joins TRBV6-5 and TRBJ2-7; TRBD2 matches 13 bases. The CDR3 sequence is 15 residues long. Germline V CDR1 and CDR2: MNHEY, SVGAGI. V lost 6 bases to trimming and J lost 2 bases; unmatched junction nucleotides: 4. CDR3 sequence: CASRRLAGGPYEQYF. As DNA, the CDR3 is TGTGCCAGCAGAAGACTAGCGGGGGGACCCTACGAGCAGTACTTC.

V gene TRBV27 combines with J gene TRBJ2-7, with 7 bases aligning to TRBD1. Germline-derived CDR1 and CDR2 are MNHEY and SMNVEV (reference sequence). The CDR3 extends over 14 amino acids. Trimming cost V 5 bases and J 2 bases; bases outside gene matches: 6. CDR3 nucleotides: TGTGCCAGCAGTCACGGGACAGACCCCTACGAGCAGTACTTC. Translation gives CASSHGTDPYEQYF.

CDR3 region: CASSQAWGRTIYEQYF. CDR3 DNA: TGCGCCAGCAGCCAAGCCTGGGGGAGGACCATCTACGAGCAGTACTTC. The rearrangement uses TRBV4-3 and TRBJ2-7; the D gene is possibly TRBD2 (6 bases). The CDR3 runs 16 residues. CDR1 is LGHNA, CDR2 YSLEER, per germline. Trimming left V 1 base short and J 3 bases short, with 16 bases between.

This sequence joins TRBV11-2 and TRBJ2-7; D is undetermined. CDR3 size: 12 residues. Germline-derived CDR1 and CDR2 are SGHAT and FQNNGV. V shed 3 bases and J shed 2 bases, with 5 bases lying between them. CDR3 sequence (DNA): TGTGCCAGCAGCTTCGGGCCCTACGAGCAGTACTTC. Translating gives CASSFGPYEQYF.

The chain carries TRBV19 and TRBJ2-6; D gene unclear. The CDR3 contains 14 residues. V shed 8 bases and J shed 1 base, with 9 bases lying between them. CDR1 LNHDA and CDR2 SQIVND come from the germline V gene (reference sequence). CDR3 DNA: TGTGCCAGTTTACAGTGGTCTGGGGCCAACGTCCTGACTTTC. Translated: CASLQWSGANVLTF.

This rearrangement joins TRBV2 to TRBJ2-7, with D perhaps TRBD1 or TRBD2 (5 bases each). The CDR3 is 15 amino acids. Germline loops: CDR1 SNHLY, CDR2 FYNNEI. V was cut by 2 bases and J by 1 base, with 12 bases left in between. Written as DNA, the CDR3 is TGTGCCAGCAGTGAATCTGGGACGGGATCCTACGAGCAGTACTTC. As protein: CASSESGTGSYEQYF.

This clone was recorded once. The V gene is TRBV28, the J gene TRBJ1-5, with D perhaps TRBD1 (5 bases). Trimming cost V 6 bases and J 5 bases, with 17 bases left between them. CDR1 is MDHEN and CDR2 is SYDVKM in the germline V gene. There are 15 residues in the CDR3. The CDR3 DNA reads TGTGCCAGCAGCCTCACGACAGAAACCCATCAGCCCCAGCATTTT. Translation: CASSLTTETHQPQHF.

The rearrangement uses TRBV5-1 and TRBJ2-1; weak D call: TRBD2 (5 bases). This CDR3 contains 15 residues. Germline V gene sequence: CDR1 SGHRS, CDR2 YFSETQ. Between the trimmed V and J ends, which lost 0 bases and 6 bases, there was a span of 13 bases. The CDR3: CASSLAEGVSNEQFF. The CDR3 nucleotides are TGCGCCAGCAGCTTGGCCGAGGGAGTAAGCAATGAGCAGTTCTTC.

This chain uses TRBV13 with TRBJ2-1; 11 nucleotides align to TRBD2. The CDR3 has 15 amino acids. CDR1 is PRHDT, CDR2 FYEKMQ, per germline (reference sequence). The V segment lost 5 bases and the J segment 8 bases; nucleotides outside the gene matches: 8. The CDR3 nucleotides read TGTGCCAGCAGCCAAACTAGCGGGAGTAGCTATGAGCAGTTCTTC. Its protein is CASSQTSGSSYEQFF.

On this clone: Different DNA sequences within this sample yield the same CDR3. The chain is built from TRBV2 and TRBJ2-7, with D unclear. Germline-derived CDR1 and CDR2 are SNHLY and FYNNEI. Between the trimmed V and J ends, which lost 7 bases and 1 base, there was a span of 5 bases. The CDR3 spans 11 residues. Written as DNA, the CDR3 is TGTGCCAGCATCGGGTCCTACGAGCAGTACTTC. Translated: CASIGSYEQYF.

The table lists this clone with a few counts. This chain links TRBV2 with TRBJ2-7, with 8 bases that match TRBD1. There are 13 residues in the CDR3. After removal of 10 bases from V and 1 base from J, the junction contained 6 bases not matched to a gene. Per germline, CDR1 SNHLY and CDR2 FYNNEI. The CDR3 nucleotides read TGTGCCATCAACCGGGACAGGTCCTACGAGCAGTACTTC. It translates to CAINRDRSYEQYF.

V is TRBV25-1 and J is TRBJ1-4; D call uncertain. The germline V and J ends were trimmed by 5 bases and 8 bases, with 12 bases remaining between them. The V gene's germline CDR1 is MGHDK and CDR2 SYGVNS. The CDR3 extends over 13 amino acids. The CDR3 region is CASSPGVGEKLFF. CDR3 DNA sequence: TGTGCCAGCAGTCCTGGGGTCGGAGAAAAACTGTTTTTT. The full variable domain, its missing parts supplied by reference TRBV25-1 and TRBJ1-4, is EADIYQTPRYLVIGTGKKITLECSQTMGHDKMYWYQQDPGMELHLIHYSYGVNSTEKGDLSSESTVSRIRTEHFPLTLESARPSHTSQYLCASSPGVGEKLFFGSGTQLSVL.

The J gene is TRBJ2-2, the V gene TRBV6-6, with 11 bases identical to TRBD1. The CDR3 has 16 residues. The junction had 8 bases not matched to a gene; V was cut back by 7 bases and J by 4 bases. Germline values: CDR1 MNHNY, CDR2 SVGAGI (reference sequence). The CDR3 DNA follows: TGTGCCAGCATGCCCCCGGGACAGGGGGTCACCGGGGAGCTGTTTTTT. This codes for CASMPPGQGVTGELFF.

This clone appeared once. The V and J genes are TRBV2 and TRBJ2-7; TRBD2 might be the D (5 bases). CDR1 is SNHLY and CDR2 is FYNNEI in the germline V gene. The V end lost 8 bases, the J end lost 4 bases, and 18 bases lay between the germline ends. The CDR3 has 14 amino acids. The CDR3 here is CASQPRGKIYEQYF. The CDR3 DNA is TGTGCCAGCCAACCACGGGGTAAGATTTACGAGCAGTACTTC.

CDR3 sequence: CASNPLGGQAFF. CDR3 sequence (DNA): TGTGCCAGCAACCCCTTAGGGGGGCAAGCTTTCTTT. The rearrangement uses TRBV7-2 and TRBJ1-1; possible D gene TRBD1, 6 bases. Germline-derived CDR1 and CDR2 are SGHTA and FQGNSA. This CDR3 has 12 residues. The ends were cut back, 7 bases at V and 9 bases at J, with 15 bases in the middle.

The rearrangement uses TRBV9 and TRBJ1-2, with TRBD1 matching over 10 bases. Germline CDR1 reads SGDLS; CDR2 reads YYNGEE. Trimming removed 3 bases from V and 5 bases from J; junction bases left unmatched: 13. This CDR3 has 17 residues. DNA for the CDR3: TGTGCCAGCAGCGGCCGGGACAGGGGCCTACTGGGGTATGGCTACACCTTC. This sequence encodes CASSGRDRGLLGYGYTF. Full variable domain (outside the CDR3, taken from reference TRBV9 and TRBJ1-2): DSGVTQTPKHLITATGQRVTLRCSPRSGDLSVYWYQQSLDQGLQFLIQYYNGEERAKGNILERFSAQQFPDLHSELNLSSLELGDSALYFCASSGRDRGLLGYGYTFGSGTRLTVV.

The V and J genes are TRBV5-8 and TRBJ1-1, with a tentative D call TRBD1 (6 bases). The CDR3 spans 14 residues. The V gene lost 6 bases and the J gene lost 4 bases, with 16 bases spanning the gap. Germline V gives CDR1 SGHTS, CDR2 YDEGEE. The CDR3 protein is CASNWGARGTEAFF. The CDR3 bases are TGTGCCAGCAATTGGGGGGCGCGGGGCACTGAAGCTTTCTTT.

The genes are TRBV27 and TRBJ2-1; no clear D gene. This CDR3 has 15 amino acids. V lost 6 bases and J lost 0, with 12 bases in between. Germline assignment: CDR1 MNHEY and CDR2 SMNVEV (reference sequence). CDR3 bases: TGTGCCAGCAGCACGATACCCGTCTCCTACAATGAGCAGTTCTTC. Residues: CASSTIPVSYNEQFF.

J is TRBJ1-4 and V is TRBV27, with TRBD1 as a possible D gene (6 bases). Trimming pared 3 bases from V and 8 bases from J, leaving 10 bases between. The CDR3 sequence is 13 residues long. In germline, CDR1 is MNHEY, CDR2 SMNVEV (reference sequence). The CDR3 sequence is CASSLGQHEKLFF. The CDR3 DNA follows: TGTGCCAGCAGTTTGGGACAACACGAAAAACTGTTTTTT. Looking up the rest from reference TRBV27 and TRBJ1-4 gives the full variable domain: EAQVTQNPRYLITVTGKKLTVTCSQNMNHEYMSWYRQDPGLGLRQIYYSMNVEVTDKGDVPEGYKVSRKEKRNFPLILESPSPNQTSLYFCASSLGQHEKLFFGSGTQLSVL.

In its sample, this clone was seen once. Other DNA sequences in the sample encode the same CDR3. The chain joins TRBV27 to TRBJ2-7; 7 bases match TRBD2. Germline V gene sequence: CDR1 MNHEY, CDR2 SMNVEV (reference sequence). The ends lost 5 bases at V and 1 base at J; junction bases unmatched: 2. The CDR3 spans 13 residues. The CDR3 bases are TGTGCCAGCAGTAGCGGGACGTCCTACGAGCAGTACTTC. This gives the protein CASSSGTSYEQYF.

The J gene is TRBJ2-7, the V gene TRBV28, with D unresolved. The V and J ends lost 6 bases and 4 bases respectively, with 10 bases between them. The germline gives CDR1 MDHEN, CDR2 SYDVKM. The CDR3 sequence is 12 residues long. CDR3 nucleotide sequence: TGTGCCAGCAGATTTAGAGGTTACGAGCAGTACTTC. As protein: CASRFRGYEQYF.

The V call is TRBV9, the J call TRBJ2-5, with 9 bases that match TRBD2. The J segment lost 4 bases and the V segment lost 7 bases, leaving 11 bases of the junction unmatched. The V gene's germline CDR1 is SGDLS and CDR2 YYNGEE. The CDR3 length is 15 residues. DNA for the CDR3: TGTGCCAGCGGCCCGATGGGACTAGCTGGAGAGACCCAGTACTTC. It is translated as CASGPMGLAGETQYF.

The chain has TRBV27 and TRBJ2-3; 9 bases line up with TRBD2. Germline CDR1 MNHEY, CDR2 SMNVEV (reference sequence). The CDR3 runs 16 residues. The J segment lost 1 base and the V segment lost 7 bases, leaving 9 bases of the junction unmatched. The CDR3, as DNA: TGTGCCAGCACTCGTGGGGCGGGAGGGGGCACAGATACGCAGTATTTT. Encoded protein: CASTRGAGGGTDTQYF.

This chain connects TRBV29-1 to TRBJ2-5, with TRBD2 matching 11 bases. V trimming: 1 base; J trimming: 4 bases; junction bases outside the gene matches: 8. Germline CDR1 SQVTM, CDR2 ANQGSEA. The CDR3 sequence is 16 residues long. The CDR3 bases are TGCAGCGTTGAAGGCCTCCTTAGCGGGAGGGGAGAGACCCAGTACTTC. Residues: CSVEGLLSGRGETQYF.

The rearrangement uses TRBV11-2 and TRBJ2-3, with 9 bases fitting TRBD2. The CDR3 consists of 15 residues. The V and J ends lost 1 base and 6 bases, in that order; junction bases with no gene match: 5. The germline CDR1 and CDR2 sequences are SGHAT and FQNNGV. The chain's CDR3 is CASSLGGRALDTQYF. For the CDR3, the DNA is TGTGCCAGCAGCTTAGGCGGGAGGGCCTTGGATACGCAGTATTTT.

This sequence joins TRBV6-8 and TRBJ2-5; 12 nucleotides line up with TRBD2. This CDR3 region has 19 residues. The V segment lost 6 bases and the J segment 5 bases; nucleotides outside the gene matches: 19. Germline assignment: CDR1 MNHGY and CDR2 SAAAGT. The CDR3: CASRASGRAIREVAETQYF. CDR3 in DNA: TGTGCCAGCAGGGCTAGCGGGAGGGCTATAAGGGAAGTTGCGGAGACCCAGTACTTC.

The V and J genes are TRBV6-6 and TRBJ2-4, with D possibly matching TRBD2 (7 bases). Germline CDR1 and CDR2: MNHNY and SVGAGI (reference sequence). Trimming pared 6 bases from V and 3 bases from J, leaving 18 bases between. The CDR3 runs to 16 residues. The CDR3 here is CASSPGGLGGKNIQYF. The CDR3 DNA reads TGTGCCAGCAGCCCCGGGGGGCTAGGAGGCAAAAACATTCAGTACTTC.